The 25 T cell receptor beta chains below come from one sample, sequenced in a study of cytomegalovirus exposure and HLA in healthy donors. Primers for the PCR totalled 60 Vbeta and 13 Jbeta. Data came from immunoSEQ multiplex PCR; TCRdb stores just in-frame clones and leaves some out. The sample comprises more than 80,000 clones, less than 80% of which are singletons, and 3.5% to 4% rests with the top ten. Specimen: PBMCs. Every receptor here comes from a man aged 55 to 70 in good health and CMV-seronegative.

V is TRBV28 and J is TRBJ2-3; perhaps TRBD2 as D (5 bases). CDR1 MDHEN and CDR2 SYDVKM come from the germline V gene. V was cut by 3 bases and J by 7 bases, with 23 bases left in between. This CDR3 comprises 17 residues. CDR3 region: CASSFPRRAESRNTQYF. The DNA for the CDR3 is TGTGCCAGCAGTTTCCCCAGGCGGGCCGAATCGCGAAATACGCAGTATTTT.

V usage is TRBV18 and J usage is TRBJ2-1; 9 nucleotides agree with TRBD1. Germline CDR1 is KGHSH and CDR2 is LQKENI. V lost 2 bases, J lost 10 bases, and 3 bases stayed unmatched. The CDR3 has 13 residues. The CDR3 reads CASSPWTGVEQFF. The CDR3 region has the DNA TGTGCCAGCTCACCATGGACAGGGGTCGAGCAGTTCTTC.

The chain couples TRBV6-5 to TRBJ2-5; 7 nucleotides match TRBD1. CDR3 size: 16 residues. Germline CDR1 reads MNHEY; CDR2 reads SVGAGI. V lost 0 bases and J lost 2; bases outside the gene matches: 6. The CDR3: CASSYSHRGLQETQYF. DNA of the CDR3: TGTGCCAGCAGTTACTCCCACAGGGGATTACAAGAGACCCAGTACTTC.

The chain links TRBV19 to TRBJ2-2, with D hard to call. V lost 8 bases, J lost 1 base, and 17 bases lay in between. The CDR3 extends over 16 amino acids. Germline CDR1 is LNHDA and CDR2 is SQIVND (reference sequence). DNA for the CDR3: TGTGCCAGTTCCCCCGGTCGGTTTGGGAACACCGGGGAGCTGTTTTTT. Protein: CASSPGRFGNTGELFF.

This sequence joins TRBV30 and TRBJ1-1, with D possibly being TRBD1 (6 bases). Germline V gene lookup returns CDR1 GTSNPN and CDR2 SVGIG (reference sequence). V was trimmed by 3 bases and J by 4 bases, leaving 12 bases between them. This CDR3 has 13 residues. The CDR3 loop reads CAWRPRGGTEAFF. The DNA of the CDR3 is TGTGCCTGGAGGCCCAGGGGCGGCACTGAAGCTTTCTTT.

The chain is built from TRBV9 and TRBJ1-3, with TRBD1 as a possible D gene (5 bases). Germline V gene sequence: CDR1 SGDLS, CDR2 YYNGEE. CDR3 length equals 15 residues. The V end was cut by 3 bases, the J end by 1 base, with 11 bases between. In DNA form, the CDR3 reads TGTGCCAGCAGCGCGGGGACTTATTCTGGAAACACCATATATTTT. Protein sequence: CASSAGTYSGNTIYF.

The J gene is TRBJ1-2, the V gene TRBV6-4; 10 bases fit TRBD1. The CDR3 has 13 residues. Germline CDR1 reads MRHNA; CDR2 reads SNTAGT. Trimming at V came to 6 bases and at J to 3 bases, leaving 1 base not matched to a gene. CDR3 amino acids: CASRGTGDYGYTF. DNA of the CDR3: TGTGCCAGCAGGGGGACAGGGGACTATGGCTACACCTTC.

This chain joins TRBV6-4 and TRBJ1-6; 7 bases map to TRBD1. With V trimmed by 6 bases and J by 5 bases, 4 bases remained unmatched. CDR3 length: 14 residues. Germline V gives CDR1 MRHNA, CDR2 SNTAGT. For the CDR3, the DNA is TGTGCCAGCAGGACCGGGACAGATAATTCACCCCTCCACTTT. This gives the protein CASRTGTDNSPLHF.

This chain links TRBV5-4 with TRBJ2-3, with 16 bases matching TRBD2. V lost 3 bases to trimming and J lost 3 bases; unmatched junction nucleotides: 10. The germline V gene encodes CDR1 SGHNT and CDR2 YYREEE (reference sequence). The CDR3 totals 19 residues. The CDR3 here is CASSSGLAGGRSSTDTQYF. CDR3 nucleotide sequence: TGTGCCAGCAGCTCGGGACTAGCGGGGGGGAGGAGTTCGACAGATACGCAGTATTTT.

This chain uses TRBV6-5 with TRBJ2-1; perhaps TRBD2 as D (5 bases). V was pared by 6 bases and J by 4 bases, with 13 bases between. The length of the CDR3 is 14 residues. Germline CDR1 MNHEY, CDR2 SVGAGI. The CDR3 nucleotides read TGTGCCAGCAGCCGGATTAGAGGGTACAATGAGCAGTTCTTC. Translating gives CASSRIRGYNEQFF.

The chain combines TRBV4-3 with TRBJ2-7; 10 bases fit TRBD2. CDR1 and CDR2 from the germline V gene are LGHNA and YSLEER. V trimming: 1 base; J trimming: 5 bases; junction bases outside the gene matches: 11. This CDR3 has 17 residues. The CDR3 protein is CASSQGMERGGFNEQYF. The CDR3 region has the DNA TGCGCCAGCAGCCAAGGGATGGAGCGGGGGGGATTCAACGAGCAGTACTTC.

This clone has more than one count but fewer than ten. The CDR3 bases are TGTGCCAGCAGCTTGGCTGCGGGGGCGAAAGAGACCCAGTACTTC. Its protein is CASSLAAGAKETQYF. This chain joins TRBV5-4 and TRBJ2-5; D possibly corresponds to TRBD2 (7 bases). Germline V lookup: CDR1 SGHNT, CDR2 YYREEE (reference sequence). Deletions cut 0 bases from V and 3 bases from J, with 12 bases between. The CDR3 runs to 15 residues.

The chain joins TRBV7-8 to TRBJ1-5; the match to TRBD1 covers 9 bases. The germline V gene encodes CDR1 SGHVS and CDR2 FQNEAQ. CDR3 length: 15 amino acids. V dropped 7 bases and J dropped 3; count of bases not matched to a gene: 7. For the CDR3, the DNA is TGTGCCAGCACATTCGGGACAGGGATCAATCAGCCCCAGCATTTT. It translates to CASTFGTGINQPQHF.

This clone has a handful of counts. The V and J genes are TRBV19 and TRBJ1-1, with 7 bases matching TRBD1. The junction had 6 bases not matched to a gene; V was cut back by 4 bases and J by 1 base. Germline V lookup: CDR1 LNHDA, CDR2 SQIVND (reference sequence). The CDR3 totals 15 residues. CDR3 nucleotide sequence: TGTGCCAGTAGTACAATAGGGGGCTCGAACACTGAAGCTTTCTTT. Amino acids: CASSTIGGSNTEAFF.

The chain employs TRBV25-1 and TRBJ1-6, with 12 bases aligning to TRBD1. Trimming cost V 3 bases and J 8 bases; bases outside gene matches: 5. In germline, CDR1 is MGHDK, CDR2 SYGVNS. This CDR3 is 16 amino acids long. The CDR3 protein is CASSDRDRGRDSPLHF. The CDR3 bases are TGTGCCAGCAGTGATCGGGACAGGGGGCGGGATTCACCCCTCCACTTT. Complete variable domain (other parts from reference TRBV25-1 and TRBJ1-6): EADIYQTPRYLVIGTGKKITLECSQTMGHDKMYWYQQDPGMELHLIHYSYGVNSTEKGDLSSESTVSRIRTEHFPLTLESARPSHTSQYLCASSDRDRGRDSPLHFGNGTRLTVT.

This clone was counted once. This chain links TRBV9 with TRBJ2-5; D may be TRBD2 (7 bases). The ends were cut back, 1 base at V and 4 bases at J, with 14 bases in the middle. Germline loops: CDR1 SGDLS, CDR2 YYNGEE. The CDR3 contains 15 residues. CDR3 loop: CASSVNPRGGETQYF. The CDR3 nucleotides read TGTGCCAGCAGCGTAAACCCGAGGGGGGGAGAGACCCAGTACTTC.

The V call is TRBV7-2, the J call TRBJ2-5; possibly TRBD1 for D (6 bases). The CDR3 is 15 amino acids. V lost 3 bases and J lost 3, with 14 bases in between. CDR1 is SGHTA, CDR2 FQGNSA, per germline. The CDR3 reads CASSFYLDRKETQYF. The CDR3 DNA sequence: TGTGCCAGCAGCTTCTACCTCGACAGGAAAGAGACCCAGTACTTC.

The chain has TRBV5-1 and TRBJ2-3; 7 nucleotides align to TRBD1. With 4 bases clipped from V and 4 bases from J, the junction kept 9 bases outside the gene matches. Germline CDR1 SGHRS, CDR2 YFSETQ. The CDR3 is 15 amino acids. The CDR3 sequence is CASSKSTGEADTQYF. The CDR3 DNA sequence: TGCGCCAGCAGCAAATCTACAGGGGAAGCAGATACGCAGTATTTT.

The chain combines TRBV27 with TRBJ2-6; D possibly corresponds to TRBD1 (5 bases). Trimming took 5 bases from V and 2 from J, leaving 13 bases between them. The germline V gene encodes CDR1 MNHEY and CDR2 SMNVEV (reference sequence). The CDR3 length is 16 residues. The CDR3 DNA follows: TGTGCCAGCAGTCTCTTAGGGGCCCCTGGGGCCAACGTCCTGACTTTC. Protein: CASSLLGAPGANVLTF.

The genes are TRBV28 and TRBJ1-4, with 8 bases matching TRBD1. The CDR3 is made up of 16 amino acids. CDR1 is MDHEN and CDR2 is SYDVKM in the germline V gene. V trimming: 2 bases; J trimming: 7 bases; junction bases outside the gene matches: 9. The CDR3 sequence: CASSLTGQGAREKLFF. CDR3 DNA: TGTGCCAGCAGTTTAACCGGCCAGGGGGCGCGTGAAAAACTGTTTTTT.

This clone came up a few times. CDR3 in DNA: TGCGCCAGCAGCTTGGCCCGGCAAGAGACCCAGTACTTC. It translates to CASSLARQETQYF. V usage is TRBV5-1 and J usage is TRBJ2-5; no reliable D call. The germline CDR1 and CDR2 sequences are SGHRS and YFSETQ. The CDR3 runs to 13 residues. The germline V and J ends were trimmed by 0 bases and 2 bases, with 5 bases remaining between them.

The chain has TRBV19 and TRBJ1-2; TRBD1 might be the D (5 bases). The ends were cut back, 5 bases at V and 7 bases at J, with 20 bases in the middle. The CDR3 totals 15 residues. Germline loops: CDR1 LNHDA, CDR2 SQIVND (reference sequence). CDR3 region: CASSPMGGDRGGYTF. CDR3 bases: TGTGCCAGTAGTCCCATGGGAGGGGATCGTGGTGGCTACACCTTC. The complete variable domain, with remaining parts taken from reference TRBV19 and TRBJ1-2, reads DGGITQSPKYLFRKEGQNVTLSCEQNLNHDAMYWYRQDPGQGLRLIYYSQIVNDFQKGDIAEGYSVSREKKESFPLTVTSAQKNPTAFYLCASSPMGGDRGGYTFGSGTRLTVV.

The J gene is TRBJ2-3, the V gene TRBV18; D possibly corresponds to TRBD1 (6 bases). This CDR3 spans 17 amino acids. The germline CDR1 and CDR2 sequences are KGHSH and LQKENI. Trimming removed 6 bases from V and 2 bases from J, with 21 bases in between. CDR3 in amino acids: CASSKGQSSLNTDTQYF. The CDR3 region has the DNA TGTGCCAGCTCTAAGGGACAAAGCAGTTTGAACACAGATACGCAGTATTTT.

The chain combines TRBV27 with TRBJ1-3; maybe TRBD1 (5 bases). This CDR3 has 16 residues. V lost 6 bases and J lost 4, with 19 bases in between. The germline CDR1 and CDR2 sequences are MNHEY and SMNVEV (reference sequence). CDR3 protein: CASSPRTRTTGNTIYF. The DNA for the CDR3 is TGTGCCAGCAGCCCGAGGACACGGACGACGGGAAACACCATATATTTT.

This chain links TRBV7-6 with TRBJ2-3; TRBD2 might be the D (5 bases). V lost 3 bases and J 2 bases, leaving 15 bases between the germline ends. The CDR3 covers 16 residues. Germline lookup yields CDR1 SGHVS and CDR2 FNYEAQ. The CDR3 DNA reads TGTGCCAGCAGCTTGAGCCGCGGGTCTCTCACAGATACGCAGTATTTT. It yields the protein CASSLSRGSLTDTQYF.